The 2 T cell receptor beta chains in this list originate from one sample, sequenced in a study of blood T cells in healthy people across ages. Sample-barcoded 5' priming and a J-beta primer mix drove a second PCR of roughly 7 to 11 cycles. TCRdb reprocessed the 5' RACE reads via MiXCR and lists one record per CDR3 protein. Of around 1.7 million distinct CDR3 sequences listed, 28% are singletons. Sequencing used blood. All receptors derive from a woman younger than 45 in good health.

In nucleotides, the CDR3 is TGCGCCAGCAGGCCTACTAGCGGCCCCACAGATACGCAGTATTTT. Translation: CASRPTSGPTDTQYF. The chain employs TRBV10-2 and TRBJ2-3, with 8 bases identical to TRBD2. V lost 6 bases and J lost 2; bases outside the gene matches: 7. This CDR3 is built from 15 residues. Germline values: CDR1 WSHSY, CDR2 SAAADI.

With respect to this clonotype: Since a much larger clone is just one base distant, this may be a read error. The chain couples TRBV3-1 to TRBJ2-7; D is perhaps TRBD1 or TRBD2 (5 bases each). With 1 base removed from V and 3 bases from J, the gap between germline ends came to 13 bases. Germline V CDR1 and CDR2: LGHDT, YNNKEL (reference sequence). CDR3 length equals 15 residues. The CDR3, as DNA: TGTGCCAGCAGCCAAGGCCGGGACGGCGACTACGAGCAGTACTTC. This codes for CASSQGRDGDYEQYF.